This TCR beta chain was identified during a study of T cells in Graves' hyperthyroidism and ophthalmopathy (dated by TCRdb to between 2018 and 2020). About the study as a whole: Peripheral blood samples were taken at the time of initial diagnosis, prior to any treatment. To identify distinguishing TCR V-J signatures, a discovery cohort of 100 patients was used, comprising 43 with Graves' ophthalmopathy and 57 with stable Graves' hyperthyroidism. Prospective prediction of ophthalmopathy was tested in an independent validation cohort consisting of fewer than 20 hyperthyroidism patients and over 15 patients who later progressed to ophthalmopathy. The approximately 100 discovery patients were randomly split 7:3 into training and test sets. Thyroid tissue and blood T-cell repertoires from six Graves' hyperthyroidism patients were also compared in the study. After sampling, hyperthyroidism patients received methimazole starting at 30 mg daily, and ophthalmopathy patients received high-dose intravenous methylprednisolone. According to the paper, TCR Vbeta CDR3 sequencing was carried out on more than 120 peripheral blood samples, which came from approximately 41 ophthalmopathy, 75 to 80 hyperthyroidism and roughly 17 progressor patients. General findings and caveats noted by the study authors: In cross-validation, a model built on a 13 V-J signature told ophthalmopathy apart from stable hyperthyroidism with approximately 90% sensitivity and about 81% specificity, and in testing the same model reached 80%/75%. No statistical method was used to set the sample size in advance, and investigators knew the group allocation. During validation, the model predicted progression to ophthalmopathy a median of approximately 6.5 months ahead of onset, with around 71% sensitivity and 72.22% specificity. Blood samples also contained most of the expanded thyroid clonotypes (frequency above 0.001), which suggests that blood repertoires may reflect thyroid immune responses.

The junction shows trimming of 1 base on V and 8 bases on J, plus 11 bases between the germline ends. The germline V gene sets CDR1 to SGHTA and CDR2 to FQGNSA. The CDR3 spans 14 residues, from the cysteine through the phenylalanine. CDR3 DNA only is kept here, 42 bases in frame from base 1. The TCR beta CDR3 regions were amplified from RNA transcripts. The TCR CDR3 was subjected to a first round of RT-PCR using the HTBI primer set and the Qiagen OneStep RT-PCR kit. A second multiplex PCR round built the libraries, followed by size selection and purification. Libraries were sequenced paired-end with 100 bp reads on an Illumina HiSeq2000. Per the original workflow: SOAPnuke was used to process the raw data, with reads discarded if the reads contained adapters or uncalled bases, had a mean Phred below 15, or lacked an exact constant-primer or identifier match. High-quality paired reads were merged using COPE v1.2.5, and each unique nucleotide sequence was defined as a clonotype. MiTCR v1.1 was used to align the clonotypes against IMGT TRBV, TRBD and TRBJ reference segments. The analysis was restricted to V-J combinations with a frequency above 0.0001, which together covered 99.2% of the repertoires. A TCS score was defined as the ratio between F50 (clonal expansion) and ExV (chaos), using BLOSUM62-based TCRdist between CDR3 peptides within each V-J. Welch's t-statistics and random forest reduced some 510 V-J features to 10 to 15, which were used in a naive Bayes classifier (R e1071). Starting from the raw public reads, TCRdb applied fastp trimming at Q25, assembled clones with MiXCR and retained in-frame beta chains. Entries that share a CDR3 protein sequence are merged under the most common genes and DNA. The V and J calls shown here were made by TCRdb, not taken from the authors' results. The sample yields roughly 650,000 distinct CDR3 sequences; approximately 15% were counted once. 2.5% to 4% of the sample is in the top ten clones.

This clonotype was picked up a small number of times. This receptor's antigen is unknown. The input lacks base qualities; no much larger clone sits a single base away. Ophthalmopathy patients had moderately to severely active disease, Clinical Activity Score of at least 3, NOSPECS grade of at least 4, and duration under 3 months. The study excluded patients with uncontrolled infections, other autoimmune diseases, pregnancy or lactation. Diagnoses relied on clinical symptoms, serum thyroxine and TRAb, thyroid ultrasound and orbital computed tomography. PBMCs were isolated from about 9.1 ml of fresh peripheral blood by Ficoll-Paque density gradient centrifugation. Total RNA was extracted with Trizol reagent, and quality was checked on an Agilent 2100 Bioanalyzer.

This TCR came from a woman in her 40s with Graves' ophthalmopathy. The sample taken for sequencing was blood. The chain is made from TRBV7-2 and TRBJ2-2; the D segment cannot be called with confidence. This receptor has the CDR3 CASSLDFLMGELFF. Here is the DNA: TGTGCCAGCAGCTTAGATTTTCTGATGGGGGAGCTGTTTTTT.